These 27 T cell receptor beta chains were sequenced from one sample in a study of response to subunit inactivated influenza vaccine. TCRdb re-called the RT-PCR reads through MiXCR, storing one row per CDR3 protein. The top ten hold roughly 11% of the sample, which has about 650,000 distinct CDR3 sequences, roughly 14% seen once. This material consisted of PBMCs from blood, taken about 11 days after vaccination. The source of these receptors is a man aged 45-60 years who received an inactivated influenza vaccine.

The chain is built from TRBV24-1 and TRBJ2-2; no clear D. The CDR3 has 12 amino acids. Trimming pared 7 bases from V and 5 bases from J, leaving 7 bases between. Germline V gene data show CDR1 as KGHDR and CDR2 as SFDVKD. The CDR3 sequence: CATRSATGELFF. In DNA form, the CDR3 reads TGTGCCACCAGATCCGCGACCGGGGAGCTGTTTTTT.

This clonotype was picked up many times. This chain uses TRBV12-3 or TRBV12-4 with TRBJ1-1; 8 nucleotides align to TRBD1. The CDR3 covers 13 residues. Losses at the gene ends were 6 bases for V and 3 bases for J; bases not matched to a gene: 3. The CDR3 nucleotides are TGTGCCAGCAGCTTGACAGGGGACACTGAAGCTTTCTTT. Encoded protein: CASSLTGDTEAFF.

This clonotype has only a few counts. V usage is TRBV5-1 and J usage is TRBJ1-1; D is perhaps TRBD1 (5 bases). Trimming pared 3 bases from V and 4 bases from J, leaving 16 bases between. Germline V gene data show CDR1 as SGHRS and CDR2 as YFSETQ. The CDR3 covers 15 residues. CDR3 protein: CASSSGGGSGTEAFF. CDR3 sequence (DNA): TGCGCCAGCAGCTCCGGGGGAGGGTCCGGCACTGAAGCTTTCTTT.

The sample holds many counts of this clonotype. The genes are TRBV20-1 and TRBJ1-6; 8 bases match TRBD1. Per the germline V gene, CDR1 is DFQATT and CDR2 is SNEGSKA (reference sequence). There are 15 residues in the CDR3. V dropped 4 bases and J dropped 8; count of bases not matched to a gene: 10. The CDR3 nucleotides read TGCAGTGCTATCGCAGGGGGCTTGTGGGATTCACCCCTCCACTTT. Translation gives CSAIAGGLWDSPLHF.

The chain combines TRBV2 with TRBJ1-1, with a possible D match to TRBD1 (6 bases). In germline, CDR1 is SNHLY, CDR2 FYNNEI. This CDR3 region has 14 residues. V lost 6 bases and J lost 0, with 11 bases in between. The CDR3 DNA follows: TGTGCCAGCAGGGGGACACTCATGAACACTGAAGCTTTCTTT. Its translation: CASRGTLMNTEAFF.

This clonotype has a handful of counts. V is TRBV7-2 and J is TRBJ2-5, with D unresolved. V lost 3 bases and J lost 2, with 10 bases in between. Germline V CDR1 and CDR2: SGHTA, FQGNSA. The CDR3 has 14 amino acids. The CDR3 DNA sequence: TGTGCCAGCAGCTTTGCTGCCTCTCAAGAGACCCAGTACTTC. Its protein is CASSFAASQETQYF.

The gene calls are TRBV7-2 and TRBJ1-2; D is ambiguous. Deletions cut 5 bases from V and 6 bases from J, with 16 bases between. Germline V lookup: CDR1 SGHTA, CDR2 FQGNSA. The CDR3 totals 14 residues. DNA of the CDR3: TGTGCCAGCAGCCAGAGTTCGCAAAAGAATGGCTACACCTTC. This codes for CASSQSSQKNGYTF.

As DNA, the CDR3 is TGTGCCAGCAGCCCAGGTCTTCAGGGGGGGGAGACCCAGTACTTC. Amino acids: CASSPGLQGGETQYF. The chain uses TRBV5-6 and TRBJ2-5, with D perhaps matching TRBD1 or TRBD2 (7 bases each). The V gene lost 4 bases and the J gene lost 5 bases, with 18 bases spanning the gap. Germline CDR1 is SGHDT and CDR2 is YYEEEE. This CDR3 has 15 amino acids.

This clonotype showed up just a few times. The chain links TRBV28 to TRBJ2-2, with D unresolved. The V and J ends lost 3 bases and 6 bases respectively, with 11 bases between them. CDR1 and CDR2 from the germline V gene are MDHEN and SYDVKM. The CDR3 length is 14 residues. CDR3 region: CASSFMTNAGELFF. DNA of the CDR3: TGTGCCAGCAGTTTCATGACAAACGCCGGGGAGCTGTTTTTT.

This clonotype was seen a single time. V is TRBV6-2 or TRBV6-3 and J is TRBJ2-2; 8 bases line up with TRBD2. The J segment lost 0 bases and the V segment lost 2 bases, leaving 2 bases of the junction unmatched. The CDR3 contains 16 residues. Germline values: CDR1 MNHEY, CDR2 SVGEGT. CDR3 sequence: CASSYKLAANTGELFF. CDR3 DNA sequence: TGTGCCAGCAGTTACAAACTAGCGGCGAACACCGGGGAGCTGTTTTTT.

The rearrangement joins TRBV19 to TRBJ2-1; tentatively, D is TRBD2 (6 bases). V dropped 0 bases and J dropped 1 base, with 7 bases sitting between them. Germline V CDR1 and CDR2: LNHDA, SQIVND (reference sequence). The CDR3 totals 15 residues. CDR3 nucleotide sequence: TGTGCCAGTAGTATAGATCGGGGGTCCTACAATGAGCAGTTCTTC. It specifies CASSIDRGSYNEQFF.

This chain joins TRBV24-1 and TRBJ2-7; D is possibly TRBD1 (6 bases). Trimming removed 2 bases from V and 7 bases from J, with 17 bases in between. CDR1 KGHDR and CDR2 SFDVKD come from the germline V gene. The CDR3 is made up of 15 amino acids. CDR3 nucleotide sequence: TGTGCCACCAGTGATTCCGGGGACATCGCCACGGAGCAGTACTTC. It yields the protein CATSDSGDIATEQYF.

This clonotype was seen a few times. The chain combines TRBV7-6 with TRBJ2-7; TRBD1 aligns across 11 bases. CDR1 is SGHVS, CDR2 FNYEAQ, per germline. This CDR3 spans 15 amino acids. With V trimmed by 5 bases and J by 2 bases, 5 bases remained unmatched. The CDR3 region is CASSEGTGGPYEQYF. In DNA, the CDR3 is TGTGCCAGCAGCGAGGGGACAGGGGGTCCCTACGAGCAGTACTTC. Supplemented by reference TRBV7-6 and TRBJ2-7, the full variable domain reads GAGVSQSPRYKVTKRGQDVALRCDPISGHVSLYWYRQALGQGPEFLTYFNYEAQQDKSGLPNDRFSAERPEGSISTLTIQRTEQRDSAMYRCASSEGTGGPYEQYFGPGTRLTVT.

This clonotype was observed a few times. The genes are TRBV4-1 and TRBJ2-2; possibly TRBD2 for D (6 bases). Germline V gives CDR1 MGHRA, CDR2 YSYEKL. CDR3 length: 16 amino acids. Deletions cut 1 base from V and 0 bases from J, with 9 bases between. The chain's CDR3 is CASSQVRTTNTGELFF. In DNA form, the CDR3 reads TGCGCCAGCAGCCAAGTAAGGACTACGAACACCGGGGAGCTGTTTTTT.

This clonotype was picked up a small number of times. The chain has TRBV30 and TRBJ2-5; D unresolved. Trimming cost V 8 bases and J 4 bases, with 14 bases left between them. This CDR3 comprises 12 residues. Germline CDR1 and CDR2: GTSNPN and SVGIG (reference sequence). This chain's CDR3 is CARGPGLETQYF. The CDR3 coding sequence is TGTGCCAGAGGTCCTGGCCTAGAGACCCAGTACTTC.

The J gene is TRBJ2-5, the V gene TRBV5-5; 10 nucleotides agree with TRBD2. Unmatched junction bases numbered 14, after V lost 4 bases and J lost 2 bases. Germline loops: CDR1 SGHKS, CDR2 YYEKEE (reference sequence). The CDR3 has 18 amino acids. The CDR3 DNA reads as TGTGCCAGCAGCCCTGACCAAGCGGGGGGGCCTCATCAAGAGACCCAGTACTTC. Translating it yields CASSPDQAGGPHQETQYF.

This clonotype was counted ten times or more. The chain has TRBV5-1 and TRBJ2-2, with D tentatively TRBD2 (6 bases). The germline V gene encodes CDR1 SGHRS and CDR2 YFSETQ. The CDR3 is 14 residues long. V lost 3 bases to trimming and J lost 5 bases, with 11 bases between them. CDR3 protein: CASSSMGGTGELFF. CDR3 coding DNA: TGCGCCAGCAGCTCGATGGGAGGTACCGGGGAGCTGTTTTTT. The whole variable domain, remainder taken from reference TRBV5-1 and TRBJ2-2, is KAGVTQTPRYLIKTRGQQVTLSCSPISGHRSVSWYQQTPGQGLQFLFEYFSETQRNKGNFPGRFSGRQFSNSRSEMNVSTLELGDSALYLCASSSMGGTGELFFGEGSRLTVL.

The V and J genes are TRBV6-5 and TRBJ2-5; TRBD2 agrees at 7 bases. The V and J ends lost 0 bases and 3 bases, in that order; junction bases with no gene match: 7. The CDR3 length is 16 residues. The germline V gene has CDR1 MNHEY and CDR2 SVGAGI. The CDR3 DNA reads TGTGCCAGCAGTTACTCGACGGGGGGAAGGAAAGAGACCCAGTACTTC. Encoded protein: CASSYSTGGRKETQYF.

This chain connects TRBV6-1 to TRBJ1-1; D call uncertain. The CDR3 is 14 residues long. Per the germline V gene, CDR1 is MNHNS and CDR2 is SASEGT. Trimming took off 5 bases at V and 5 bases at J, with 15 bases between the two ends. The CDR3 loop is CASSKTEGGTEAFF. DNA of the CDR3: TGTGCCAGCAGTAAGACCGAGGGTGGAACTGAAGCTTTCTTT.

V usage is TRBV3-1 and J usage is TRBJ2-1; D unresolved. Germline loops: CDR1 LGHDT, CDR2 YNNKEL (reference sequence). There are 17 residues in the CDR3. Trimming shortened V by 6 bases and J by 15 bases, and 33 bases separated the two germline ends. The CDR3 DNA reads TGTGCCAGCAGTCGAGACAAGGGATATACAATGGCCCCATTTGTGTTCTTC. Its protein product is CASSRDKGYTMAPFVFF.

In its sample, this clonotype was seen many times. The gene calls are TRBV7-9 and TRBJ2-2, with TRBD1 matching over 8 bases. The ends lost 3 bases at V and 2 bases at J; junction bases unmatched: 5. The germline gives CDR1 SEHNR, CDR2 FQNEAQ (reference sequence). This CDR3 has 16 amino acids. CDR3 residues: CASSFPGQGNTGELFF. The CDR3 DNA reads TGTGCCAGCAGCTTTCCCGGACAGGGTAACACCGGGGAGCTGTTTTTT.

The chain joins TRBV20-1 to TRBJ2-5; 11 bases agree with TRBD1. Germline V gene lookup returns CDR1 DFQATT and CDR2 SNEGSKA (reference sequence). Germline trimming cut 4 bases from V and 5 bases from J; bases unmatched to any gene: 9. CDR3 size: 15 residues. CDR3 DNA sequence: TGCAGTGCTATCGGCAGGACAGGGGGCGTGGAGACCCAGTACTTC. Translation gives CSAIGRTGGVETQYF.

The genes are TRBV2 and TRBJ1-5, with TRBD1 as a possible D gene (5 bases). Trimming removed 3 bases from V and 4 bases from J, with 19 bases in between. Germline V lookup: CDR1 SNHLY, CDR2 FYNNEI. The CDR3 runs to 17 residues. The CDR3 sequence is CASSDSGGVATNQPQHF. DNA for the CDR3: TGTGCCAGCAGTGACTCGGGGGGGGTAGCTACGAATCAGCCCCAGCATTTT.

This clonotype has only a few counts. The gene calls are TRBV29-1 and TRBJ2-1; 8 bases are shared with TRBD2. The CDR3 extends over 14 amino acids. Germline CDR1 and CDR2: SQVTM and ANQGSEA. J was trimmed by 5 bases and V by 3 bases; bases with no gene match: 6. CDR3 nucleotide sequence: TGCAGCGTTGACATCGGGACTAGGGACAATGAGCAGTTCTTC. Encoded protein: CSVDIGTRDNEQFF.

This clonotype was counted a few times. The V and J genes are TRBV19 and TRBJ2-7; possibly TRBD1 for D (6 bases). The V end was cut by 4 bases, the J end by 1 base, with 14 bases between. CDR1 and CDR2 from the germline V gene are LNHDA and SQIVND (reference sequence). This CDR3 is 15 amino acids long. CDR3 coding DNA: TGTGCCAGTAGTAACCGCATACAGGGTTCCTACGAGCAGTACTTC. This translates into CASSNRIQGSYEQYF.

In this sample, this clonotype turned up a few times. The rearrangement uses TRBV4-3 and TRBJ2-3; 10 bases align to TRBD2. Per the germline V gene, CDR1 is LGHNA and CDR2 is YSLEER. With V trimmed by 0 bases and J by 3 bases, 6 bases remained unmatched. The CDR3 extends over 17 amino acids. CDR3 residues: CASSQDSSGGGTDTQYF. For the CDR3, the DNA is TGCGCCAGCAGCCAAGATTCCAGCGGGGGGGGAACAGATACGCAGTATTTT.

This clonotype was recorded a few times. This chain uses TRBV5-4 with TRBJ2-4; D remains ambiguous. The CDR3 runs 15 residues. Deletions cut 4 bases from V and 2 bases from J, with 13 bases between. Looked up from germline, CDR1 is SGHNT and CDR2 is YYREEE (reference sequence). This CDR3 is CASSPTVATKNIQYF. Written as DNA, the CDR3 is TGTGCCAGCAGCCCGACGGTCGCAACCAAAAACATTCAGTACTTC.